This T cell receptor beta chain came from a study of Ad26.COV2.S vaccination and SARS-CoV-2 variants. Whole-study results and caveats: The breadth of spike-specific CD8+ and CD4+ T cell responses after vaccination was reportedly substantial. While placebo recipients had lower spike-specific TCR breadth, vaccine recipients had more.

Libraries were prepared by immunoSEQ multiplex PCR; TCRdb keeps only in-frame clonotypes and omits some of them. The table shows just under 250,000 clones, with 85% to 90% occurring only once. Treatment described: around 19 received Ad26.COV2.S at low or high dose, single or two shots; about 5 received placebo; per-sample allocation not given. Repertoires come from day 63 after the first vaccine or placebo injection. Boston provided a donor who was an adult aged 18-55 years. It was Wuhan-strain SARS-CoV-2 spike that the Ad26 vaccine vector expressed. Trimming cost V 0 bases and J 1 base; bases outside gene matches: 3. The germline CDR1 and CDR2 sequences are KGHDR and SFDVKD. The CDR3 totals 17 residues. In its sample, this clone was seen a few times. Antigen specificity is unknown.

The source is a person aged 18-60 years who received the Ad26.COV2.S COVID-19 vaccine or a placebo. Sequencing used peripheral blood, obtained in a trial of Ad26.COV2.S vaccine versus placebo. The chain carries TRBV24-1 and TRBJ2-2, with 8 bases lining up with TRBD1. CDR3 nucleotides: TGTGCCACCAGTGATTTGCAAGGGACAGGGAACACCGGGGAGCTGTTTTTT. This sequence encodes CATSDLQGTGNTGELFF.